This TCR beta chain was retrieved from a study of CD8 T cells in Susac syndrome. Trimming cost V 5 bases and J 3 bases; bases outside gene matches: 27. The length of the CDR3 is 21 residues. CDR1 is SGHAT, CDR2 FQDESV, per germline (reference sequence). CD8+ and CD4+ T cells from blood underwent TCR beta sequencing. The CD8+ and CD4+ T cells were negatively isolated, with the TEMRA cells enriched by FACS. To note about this clonotype: The antigen remains undetermined.

After extraction with the RNeasy kit, about 0.45 to 1 ug of the RNA was reverse transcribed using random hexamers. Coverage of TCR beta CDR3 amplification by immunoSEQ multiplex PCR extended to 54 Vbeta and 13 Jbeta. TCRdb ran MiXCR on the immunoSEQ multiplex PCR reads and lists one entry per CDR3 protein. Among about 300,000 distinct CDR3 sequences listed, over 75% were seen once. General study results and limits: That the number of individuals in its TCR sequencing and HLA analysis was relatively small was acknowledged by the study.

The source of this sequence is a human donor with multiple sclerosis. The chain employs TRBV11-1 and TRBJ1-1; 7 bases map to TRBD1. Sequencing input: CD8+ T cells from PBMCs. The chain's CDR3 is CASSPAETGTSYSPFDTEAFF. As DNA, the CDR3 is TGTGCCAGCAGCCCGGCCGAGACAGGGACCTCATACTCCCCCTTCGACACTGAAGCTTTCTTT.